These 23 T cell receptor beta chains were all obtained from the same sample, sequenced in a study of Ad26.COV2.S vaccination and SARS-CoV-2 variants. TCRdb's copy holds only in-frame clones and misses some; the assay was immunoSEQ multiplex PCR. There are under 600,000 clones in the sample; roughly nine tenths occur only once, and 1.5% to 2% lies in the top ten. Treatment given: around 19 received Ad26.COV2.S at low or high dose, single or two shots; about 5 received placebo; per-sample allocation not given. Following the first vaccine or placebo injection, samples were taken on day 63. The sequencing used peripheral blood, collected in a trial of Ad26.COV2.S vaccine versus placebo. Receptors were obtained from a person aged 18-60 years who received the Ad26.COV2.S COVID-19 vaccine or a placebo.

This clone was found a few times. The DNA for the CDR3 is TGTGCCAGCATACAGGAGAACACCGGGGAGCTGTTTTTT. This encodes CASIQENTGELFF. The chain recombines TRBV2 with TRBJ2-2; possibly TRBD1 for D (5 bases). The germline V gene encodes CDR1 SNHLY and CDR2 FYNNEI. Trimming took off 7 bases at V and 1 base at J, with 7 bases between the two ends. The CDR3 has 13 residues.

V gene TRBV6-6 combines with J gene TRBJ1-4, with TRBD1 identical over 7 bases. Germline values: CDR1 MNHNY, CDR2 SVGAGI (reference sequence). The CDR3 runs to 13 residues. The ends lost 2 bases at V and 10 bases at J; junction bases unmatched: 4. CDR3 residues: CASSYTAGGKLFF. The CDR3 nucleotides read TGTGCCAGCAGTTACACGGCAGGGGGAAAACTGTTTTTT.

The chain carries TRBV3-1 (or the pseudogene TRBV3-2) and TRBJ2-1, with D maybe TRBD1 (5 bases). The CDR3 extends over 15 amino acids. The germline V gene encodes CDR1 LGHDT and CDR2 YNNKEL (reference sequence). The V gene lost 5 bases and the J gene lost 7 bases, with 18 bases spanning the gap. CDR3 loop: CASSVGANKGNEQFF. CDR3 in DNA: TGTGCCAGCAGCGTAGGGGCTAACAAGGGGAATGAGCAGTTCTTC.

The V gene is TRBV19, the J gene TRBJ1-1, with 9 bases aligning to TRBD1. The V segment lost 6 bases and the J segment 4 bases; nucleotides outside the gene matches: 9. This CDR3 has 15 amino acids. The germline V gene has CDR1 LNHDA and CDR2 SQIVND (reference sequence). The CDR3 loop is CASRPAGTGSTEAFF. The CDR3 bases are TGTGCCAGTAGGCCAGCCGGGACAGGGTCCACTGAAGCTTTCTTT.

The V gene is TRBV4-1, the J gene TRBJ1-2; TRBD1 matches 7 bases. The CDR3 is made up of 14 amino acids. Germline V gene sequence: CDR1 MGHRA, CDR2 YSYEKL. Trimming cost V 0 bases and J 8 bases; bases outside gene matches: 6. DNA of the CDR3: TGCGCCAGCAGCCAAGAGGGGACAGTCTGGGGCTACACCTTC. Translated: CASSQEGTVWGYTF.

V is TRBV2 and J is TRBJ1-1; D is undetermined. In germline, CDR1 is SNHLY, CDR2 FYNNEI. Trimming cost V 6 bases and J 1 base, with 9 bases left between them. CDR3 length: 13 residues. Here the CDR3 reads CASRPIRNTEAFF. CDR3 DNA: TGTGCCAGCAGGCCGATAAGGAACACTGAAGCTTTCTTT.

The CDR3 sequence is CASSRDREASPQHF. In DNA, the CDR3 is TGTGCCAGCTCACGGGACAGGGAGGCCTCTCCCCAGCATTTT. The chain is built from TRBV18 and TRBJ1-5; 9 bases match TRBD1. The CDR3 length is 14 residues. The ends lost 4 bases at V and 10 bases at J; junction bases unmatched: 8. Per germline, CDR1 KGHSH and CDR2 LQKENI.

The V gene is TRBV5-1, the J gene TRBJ2-1; TRBD2 matches 7 bases. Germline CDR1 SGHRS, CDR2 YFSETQ. Trimming at V came to 4 bases and at J to 10 bases, leaving 17 bases not matched to a gene. CDR3 length equals 16 residues. CDR3 DNA sequence: TGCGCCAGCAGCCAAACTCTAGCGGACCTACAATACGAGCAGTTCTTC. Translation: CASSQTLADLQYEQFF.

V is TRBV7-9 and J is TRBJ2-7; D is unresolved. Germline CDR1 and CDR2: SEHNR and FQNEAQ (reference sequence). CDR3 length: 13 residues. Trimming shortened V by 2 bases and J by 1 base, and 6 bases separated the two germline ends. This CDR3 is CASSLTSSYEQYF. CDR3 sequence (DNA): TGTGCCAGCAGCTTAACCAGTTCCTACGAGCAGTACTTC. Looking up the rest from reference TRBV7-9 and TRBJ2-7 gives the full variable domain: DTGVSQNPRHKITKRGQNVTFRCDPISEHNRLYWYRQTLGQGPEFLTYFQNEAQLEKSRLLSDRFSAERPKGSFSTLEIQRTEQGDSAMYLCASSLTSSYEQYFGPGTRLTVT.

This chain uses TRBV7-2 with TRBJ1-1; TRBD1 agrees at 7 bases. The CDR3 is made up of 13 amino acids. Germline CDR1 is SGHTA and CDR2 is FQGNSA. Trimming removed 3 bases from V and 8 bases from J; junction bases left unmatched: 6. Written as DNA, the CDR3 is TGTGCCAGCAGCTTTTGGGGGACAGAGGAAGCTTTCTTT. It is translated as CASSFWGTEEAFF. The full variable domain, completed using reference TRBV7-2 and TRBJ1-1, is GAGVSQSPSNKVTEKGKDVELRCDPISGHTALYWYRQSLGQGLEFLIYFQGNSAPDKSGLPSDRFSAERTGGSVSTLTIQRTQQEDSAVYLCASSFWGTEEAFFGQGTRLTVV.

The chain employs TRBV19 and TRBJ2-3; TRBD2 matches at 9 bases. The CDR3 has 16 amino acids. V trimming: 5 bases; J trimming: 1 base; junction bases outside the gene matches: 7. CDR1 LNHDA and CDR2 SQIVND come from the germline V gene (reference sequence). The CDR3 reads CASSRSGSEGTDTQYF. The CDR3 DNA sequence: TGTGCCAGTAGTCGTAGCGGGAGCGAGGGCACAGATACGCAGTATTTT.

The chain couples TRBV10-3 to TRBJ2-4; D might be TRBD1 (7 bases). The germline V gene has CDR1 ENHRY and CDR2 SYGVKD. Trimming took 10 bases from V and 5 from J, leaving 21 bases between them. The CDR3 has 15 amino acids. CDR3 DNA sequence: TGTGCCACGCGGGACAGACCGACGGCCGAAAACATTCAGTACTTC. This gives the protein CATRDRPTAENIQYF.

This clone has just a few counts. The chain is built from TRBV6-2 or TRBV6-3 and TRBJ2-1; no firm D call. Trimming pared 5 bases from V and 11 bases from J, leaving 13 bases between. CDR3 size: 12 residues. Germline-derived CDR1 and CDR2 are MNHEY and SVGEGT. The CDR3 DNA reads TGTGCCAGCAGTCTTCTACTGACGCAGCAGTTCTTC. This codes for CASSLLLTQQFF.

V and J are TRBV7-8 and TRBJ2-2; the D gene could be TRBD1 or TRBD2 (5 bases each). This CDR3 comprises 15 residues. Trimming took 5 bases from V and 5 from J, leaving 15 bases between them. Looked up from germline, CDR1 is SGHVS and CDR2 is FQNEAQ. CDR3 DNA: TGTGCCAGCAGCCTCGGGGCCAAACCTACCGGGGAGCTGTTTTTT. Amino acid sequence: CASSLGAKPTGELFF.

The chain has TRBV11-2 and TRBJ2-6; tentative D call: TRBD1 (6 bases). Germline assignment: CDR1 SGHAT and CDR2 FQNNGV. Trimming cost V 3 bases and J 4 bases, with 10 bases left between them. The length of the CDR3 is 15 residues. The CDR3 protein is CASSFWGRGANVLTF. The CDR3, as DNA: TGTGCCAGCAGCTTCTGGGGGCGCGGGGCCAACGTCCTGACTTTC.

The genes are TRBV29-1 and TRBJ2-1; 7 bases are a match to TRBD2. The CDR3 spans 15 residues. The ends lost 7 bases at V and 0 bases at J; junction bases unmatched: 9. Per germline, CDR1 SQVTM and CDR2 ANQGSEA. The CDR3 protein is CSALTSDRSYNEQFF. In DNA form, the CDR3 reads TGCAGCGCTCTAACTAGCGATCGCTCCTACAATGAGCAGTTCTTC.

This clone showed up just once. The CDR3, as DNA: TGTGCCAGCAGTGAATCGCGGGGCTCACATCAGCCCCAGCATTTT. Residues: CASSESRGSHQPQHF. This sequence joins TRBV6-1 and TRBJ1-5; maybe TRBD1 (5 bases). The CDR3 is made up of 15 amino acids. Deletions cut 2 bases from V and 5 bases from J, with 13 bases between. Germline V CDR1 and CDR2: MNHNS, SASEGT.

The chain is built from TRBV6-6 and TRBJ1-5; 7 bases match TRBD1. The CDR3 sequence is 17 residues long. Germline V gene lookup returns CDR1 MNHNY and CDR2 SVGAGI (reference sequence). V shed 5 bases and J 2 bases; nucleotides not matched to a gene: 12. The CDR3 is CASSLRPEGAGNQPQHF. CDR3 nucleotides: TGTGCCAGCAGTCTCCGGCCGGAGGGGGCCGGCAATCAGCCCCAGCATTTT.

This clone came up a few times. The chain has TRBV4-3 and TRBJ1-1; a possible D gene is TRBD1 (6 bases). Looked up from germline, CDR1 is LGHNA and CDR2 is YSLEER. V was pared by 0 bases and J by 4 bases, with 9 bases between. The CDR3 consists of 14 residues. CDR3 loop: CASSQEAGATEAFF. As DNA, the CDR3 is TGCGCCAGCAGCCAAGAGGCGGGGGCCACTGAAGCTTTCTTT.

The V gene is TRBV12-3 or TRBV12-4, the J gene TRBJ1-1; D unresolved. V lost 0 bases and J 11 bases, leaving 10 bases between the germline ends. The CDR3 has 12 amino acids. The CDR3: CASSLAFRTAFF. CDR3 nucleotide sequence: TGTGCCAGCAGTTTAGCCTTCAGGACGGCTTTCTTT.

The chain uses TRBV29-1 and TRBJ2-7; 8 nucleotides align to TRBD1. Germline V gene data show CDR1 as SQVTM and CDR2 as ANQGSEA. V gave up 4 bases and J gave up 0 bases; unmatched junction bases: 2. The CDR3 has 13 residues. In DNA, the CDR3 is TGCAGCGTTGGGGACAGGTACTCCTACGAGCAGTACTTC. Translation: CSVGDRYSYEQYF.

This clone came up once. The V call is TRBV21-1, the J call TRBJ2-1; the table's D call TRBD1 went unverified against the DNA. TRBV21-1 is a pseudogene locus. CDR3 length: 16 residues. The CDR3 DNA follows: TGTGCCAGCAGCAAGGCCGCAGGGTCTTTGAACAATGAGCAGTTCTTC. Encoded protein: CASSKAAGSLNNEQFF.

The rearrangement uses TRBV5-1 and TRBJ1-3, with TRBD1 as a possible D gene (6 bases). Germline V gene sequence: CDR1 SGHRS, CDR2 YFSETQ. Trimming took 1 base from V and 6 from J, leaving 11 bases between them. The CDR3 extends over 14 amino acids. The CDR3 here is CASSLIPGENTIYF. In nucleotides, the CDR3 is TGCGCCAGCAGCTTGATTCCAGGGGAAAACACCATATATTTT.